This entry concerns a single T cell receptor beta chain. The antigen is not known. TCRdb fed the reads into MiXCR, producing one record per CDR3 protein. In the table there are just over 300,000 distinct CDR3 sequences, 17% of which are singletons. The data originate from a study of T cell repertoires in cytomegalovirus infection. For the study at large: Both a matching HLA type and CMV infection were indicated by public TCR beta signatures. Whole-study results and caveats: Identification of carriers of CMV plus the relevant HLA was achieved through cumulative public TCR beta family frequency. Predominance within the ex vivo response was attributable to HLA-C-restricted CMV-specific TCR beta clonotypes.

CDR3 length: 12 amino acids. Germline V lookup: CDR1 SQVTM, CDR2 ANQGSEA. The ends were cut back, 5 bases at V and 2 bases at J, with 9 bases in the middle. Sequenced: PBMCs. This receptor was taken from a human donor in good health (CMV status not recorded). Some clones in this sample may be carry-over from other donors' samples. The gene calls are TRBV29-1 and TRBJ1-1; possibly TRBD1 for D (5 bases). The CDR3 spells CSVRRGNTEAFF. CDR3 nucleotide sequence: TGCAGCGTTCGTAGGGGAAACACTGAAGCTTTCTTT.